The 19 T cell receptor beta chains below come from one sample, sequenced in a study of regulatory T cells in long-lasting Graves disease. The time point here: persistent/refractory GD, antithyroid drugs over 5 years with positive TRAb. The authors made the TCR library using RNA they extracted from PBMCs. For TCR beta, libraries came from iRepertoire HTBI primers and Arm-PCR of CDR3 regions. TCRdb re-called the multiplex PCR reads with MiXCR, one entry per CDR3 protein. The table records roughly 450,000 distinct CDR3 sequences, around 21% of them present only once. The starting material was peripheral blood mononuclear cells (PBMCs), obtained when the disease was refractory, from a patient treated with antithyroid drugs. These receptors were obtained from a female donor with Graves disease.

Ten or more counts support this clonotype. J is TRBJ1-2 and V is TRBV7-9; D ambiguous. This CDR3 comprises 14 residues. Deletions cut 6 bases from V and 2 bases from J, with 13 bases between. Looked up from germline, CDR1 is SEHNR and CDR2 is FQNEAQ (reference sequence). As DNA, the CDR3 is TGTGCCAGCAGACCCCAAGGCCTAAACTATGGCTACACCTTC. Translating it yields CASRPQGLNYGYTF.

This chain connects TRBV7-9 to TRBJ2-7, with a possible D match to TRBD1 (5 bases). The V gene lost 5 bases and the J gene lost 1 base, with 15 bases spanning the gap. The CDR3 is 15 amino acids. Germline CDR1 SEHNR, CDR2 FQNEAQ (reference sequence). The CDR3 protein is CASSDDSRWSYEQYF. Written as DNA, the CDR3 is TGTGCCAGCAGCGACGACAGTCGGTGGTCCTACGAGCAGTACTTC.

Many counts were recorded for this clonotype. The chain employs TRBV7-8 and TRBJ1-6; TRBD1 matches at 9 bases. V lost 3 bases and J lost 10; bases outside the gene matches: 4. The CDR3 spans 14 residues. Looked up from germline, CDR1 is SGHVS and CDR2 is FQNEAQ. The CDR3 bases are TGTGCCAGCAGCTTGGGACAGGGTTTGTCACCCCTCCACTTT. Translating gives CASSLGQGLSPLHF. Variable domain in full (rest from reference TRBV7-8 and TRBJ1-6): GAGVSQSPRYKVAKRGQDVALRCDPISGHVSLFWYQQALGQGPEFLTYFQNEAQLDKSGLPSDRFFAERPEGSVSTLKIQRTQQEDSAVYLCASSLGQGLSPLHFGNGTRLTVT.

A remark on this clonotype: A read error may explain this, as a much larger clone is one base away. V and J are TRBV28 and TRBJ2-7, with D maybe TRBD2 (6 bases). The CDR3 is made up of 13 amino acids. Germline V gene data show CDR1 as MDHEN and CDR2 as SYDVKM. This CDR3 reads CASSPWGEHEQHF. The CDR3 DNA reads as TGTGCCAGCAGCCCCTGGGGGGAACACGAGCAGCACTTC.

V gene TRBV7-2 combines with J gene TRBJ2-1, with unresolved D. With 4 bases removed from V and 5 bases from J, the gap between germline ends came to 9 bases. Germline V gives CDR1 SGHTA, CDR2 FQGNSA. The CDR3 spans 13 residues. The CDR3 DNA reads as TGTGCCAGCAGCTATACCGGTAACAATGAGCAGTTCTTC. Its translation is CASSYTGNNEQFF. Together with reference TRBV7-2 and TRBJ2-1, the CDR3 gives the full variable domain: GAGVSQSPSNKVTEKGKDVELRCDPISGHTALYWYRQSLGQGLEFLIYFQGNSAPDKSGLPSDRFSAERTGGSVSTLTIQRTQQEDSAVYLCASSYTGNNEQFFGPGTRLTVL.

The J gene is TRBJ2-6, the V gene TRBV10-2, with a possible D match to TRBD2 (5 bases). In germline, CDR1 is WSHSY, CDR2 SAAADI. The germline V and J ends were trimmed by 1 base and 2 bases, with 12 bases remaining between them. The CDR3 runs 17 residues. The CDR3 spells CASSEWVPAAGANVLTF. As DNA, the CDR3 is TGCGCCAGCAGTGAGTGGGTTCCAGCGGCTGGGGCCAACGTCCTGACTTTC.

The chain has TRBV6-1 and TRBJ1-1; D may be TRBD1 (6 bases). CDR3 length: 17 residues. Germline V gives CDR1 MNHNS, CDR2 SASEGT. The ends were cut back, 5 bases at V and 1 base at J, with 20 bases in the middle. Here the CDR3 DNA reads TGTGCCAGCAGTAAAGGGGACAACTTGGGGGCGAACACTGAAGCTTTCTTT. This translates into CASSKGDNLGANTEAFF.

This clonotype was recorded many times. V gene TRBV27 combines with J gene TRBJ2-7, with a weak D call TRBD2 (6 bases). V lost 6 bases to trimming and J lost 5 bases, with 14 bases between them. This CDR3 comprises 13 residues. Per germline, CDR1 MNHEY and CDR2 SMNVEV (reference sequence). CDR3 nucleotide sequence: TGTGCCAGCAGGGTAGCGTGGGGGGACGAGCAGTACTTC. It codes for CASRVAWGDEQYF.

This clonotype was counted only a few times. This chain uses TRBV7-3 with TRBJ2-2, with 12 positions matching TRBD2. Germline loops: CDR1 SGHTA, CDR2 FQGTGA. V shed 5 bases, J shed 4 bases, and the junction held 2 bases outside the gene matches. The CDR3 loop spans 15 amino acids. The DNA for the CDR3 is TGTGCCAGCAGCGCTAGCGGGAGGGGCACCGGGGAGCTGTTTTTT. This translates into CASSASGRGTGELFF.

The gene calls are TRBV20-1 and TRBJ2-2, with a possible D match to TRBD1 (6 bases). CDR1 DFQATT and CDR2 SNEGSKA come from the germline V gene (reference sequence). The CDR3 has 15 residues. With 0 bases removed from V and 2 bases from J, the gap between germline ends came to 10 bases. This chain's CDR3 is CSARDQGHNTGELFF. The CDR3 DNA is TGCAGTGCTAGAGATCAGGGACACAACACCGGGGAGCTGTTTTTT.

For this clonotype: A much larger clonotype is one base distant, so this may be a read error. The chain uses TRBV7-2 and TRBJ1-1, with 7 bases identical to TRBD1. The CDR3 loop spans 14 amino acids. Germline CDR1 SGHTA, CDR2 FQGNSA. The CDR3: CASSTQGVNTEASF. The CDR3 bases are TGTGCCAGCAGCACCCAGGGGGTGAACACTGAAGCTTCCTTT.

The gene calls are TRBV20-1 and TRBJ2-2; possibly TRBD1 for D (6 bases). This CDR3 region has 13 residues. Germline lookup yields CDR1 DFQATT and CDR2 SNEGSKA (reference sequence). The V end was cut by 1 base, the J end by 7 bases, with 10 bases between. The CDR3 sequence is CSARGGRNGELFF. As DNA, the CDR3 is TGCAGTGCTAGAGGGGGGCGCAACGGGGAGCTGTTTTTT.

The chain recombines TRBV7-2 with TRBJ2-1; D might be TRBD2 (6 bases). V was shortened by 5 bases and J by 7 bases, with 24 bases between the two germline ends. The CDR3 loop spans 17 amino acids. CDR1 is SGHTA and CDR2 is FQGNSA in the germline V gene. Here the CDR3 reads CASSQEGAPGVENEQFF. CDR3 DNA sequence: TGTGCCAGCAGCCAAGAAGGGGCTCCGGGAGTTGAGAATGAGCAGTTCTTC. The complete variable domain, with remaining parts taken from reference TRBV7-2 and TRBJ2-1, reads GAGVSQSPSNKVTEKGKDVELRCDPISGHTALYWYRQSLGQGLEFLIYFQGNSAPDKSGLPSDRFSAERTGGSVSTLTIQRTQQEDSAVYLCASSQEGAPGVENEQFFGPGTRLTVL.

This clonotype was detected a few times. The CDR3 DNA follows: TGTGCCAGCAGTTTACGAGCGCAACAACTCACAGATACGCAGTATTTT. Protein product: CASSLRAQQLTDTQYF. The chain joins TRBV12-3 or TRBV12-4 to TRBJ2-3; D is unclear. This CDR3 comprises 16 residues. The V end was cut by 2 bases, the J end by 2 bases, with 14 bases between.

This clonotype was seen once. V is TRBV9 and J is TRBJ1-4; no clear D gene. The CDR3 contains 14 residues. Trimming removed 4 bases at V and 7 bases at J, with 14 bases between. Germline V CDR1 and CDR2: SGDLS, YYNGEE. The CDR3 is CASSSVPHAEKLFF. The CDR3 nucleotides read TGTGCCAGCAGCTCAGTGCCGCACGCTGAAAAACTGTTTTTT.

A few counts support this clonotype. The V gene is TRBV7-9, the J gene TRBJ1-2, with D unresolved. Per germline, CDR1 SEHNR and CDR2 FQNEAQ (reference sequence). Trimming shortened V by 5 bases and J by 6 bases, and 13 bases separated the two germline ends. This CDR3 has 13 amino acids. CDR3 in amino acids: CASSQAARHGYTF. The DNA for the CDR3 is TGTGCCAGCAGCCAGGCGGCACGCCATGGCTACACCTTC. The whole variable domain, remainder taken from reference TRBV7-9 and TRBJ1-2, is DTGVSQNPRHKITKRGQNVTFRCDPISEHNRLYWYRQTLGQGPEFLTYFQNEAQLEKSRLLSDRFSAERPKGSFSTLEIQRTEQGDSAMYLCASSQAARHGYTFGSGTRLTVV.

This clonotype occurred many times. For the CDR3, the DNA is TGTGCCAGCAGTAACCTAGGTGACGAGCAGTACTTC. It codes for CASSNLGDEQYF. The chain joins TRBV28 to TRBJ2-7; D is unresolved. Germline CDR1 MDHEN, CDR2 SYDVKM. The V gene lost 5 bases and the J gene lost 5 bases, with 10 bases spanning the gap. CDR3 length: 12 amino acids.

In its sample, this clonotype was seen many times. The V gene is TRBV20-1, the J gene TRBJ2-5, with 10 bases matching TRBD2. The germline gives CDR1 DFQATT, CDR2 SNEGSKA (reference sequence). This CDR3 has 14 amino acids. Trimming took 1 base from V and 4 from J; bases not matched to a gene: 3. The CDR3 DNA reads TGCAGTGCTAGAGTTAGCGGGAGGACAGAGACCCAGTACTTC. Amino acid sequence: CSARVSGRTETQYF.

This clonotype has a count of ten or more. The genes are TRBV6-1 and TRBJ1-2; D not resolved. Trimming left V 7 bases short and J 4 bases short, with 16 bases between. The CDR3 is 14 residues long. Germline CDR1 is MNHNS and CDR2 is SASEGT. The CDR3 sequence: CASIPWGTSYGYTF. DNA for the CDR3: TGTGCCAGCATCCCCTGGGGAACCTCCTATGGCTACACCTTC.